This T cell receptor (beta chain) was documented in a study of blood T cell repertoires in COVID-19. Study summary: The study drew acute and convalescent COVID-19 samples from the United States, Italy and Spain. Nucleic acid was either cDNA or gDNA, and it came from T cells, B-cell-depleted T cells, or PBMCs.

The authors' processing: Amplification of reference gene primers was used by the study to estimate nucleated cell counts. Repertoires were generated with immunoSEQ multiplex PCR, while TCRdb's copy carries only in-frame clones and drops some. V and J calls plus clone size are reproduced from that table; the DNA served to infer D and trimming. The table records some 380,000 clones, 81% of them present only once. Germline V gene lookup returns CDR1 SGHDN and CDR2 FVKESK. V lost 1 base, J lost 5 bases, and 8 bases lay in between. The CDR3 contains 13 residues. V and J are TRBV14 and TRBJ2-5; the D is unclear. Specimen: peripheral blood. The clonotype was recovered from a human donor with acute or convalescent COVID-19. The donor label of this sample is uncertain. The CDR3 DNA reads as TGTGCCAGCAGCCAAGGGCTGTGGGAGACCCAGTACTTC. Amino acids: CASSQGLWETQYF.